The rows below give T cell receptor beta chains drawn from one sample of a study of cytomegalovirus exposure and HLA in healthy donors. Here immunoSEQ multiplex PCR was the method, and the copy in TCRdb shows in-frame clones only, minus some. The sample has some 130,000 clones, 89% seen once. The sample comprised PBMCs. These receptors all stem from a woman in her late teens or twenties in good health and CMV-seronegative. The CDR3 runs from the conserved cysteine through the conserved F or W. Each record gives: CDR3 protein, CDR3 DNA, J gene, D gene, clone size, V gene. A D gene is named only where the DNA matches it firmly. Clone size, where shown, is once, few, many, or a class for clones that have expanded.

CASRRSPGELFF TGTGCCAGCAGGAGGTCGCCCGGGGAGCTGTTTTTT TRBJ2-2 . . TRBV6-1
CARESYGYTF TGCGCCCGCGAGAGCTATGGCTACACCTTC TRBJ1-2 . . TRBV23-1
CASSRGQGPYEQYF TGTGCCAGCAGTCGCGGACAGGGTCCATACGAGCAGTACTTC TRBJ2-7 TRBD1 . TRBV6-5
CASSQMSSGGQYF TGTGCCAGCAGCCAGATGTCTAGCGGGGGGCAGTATTTT TRBJ2-3 TRBD2 . TRBV7-2
CASSPPTAGANVLTF TGTGCCAGCTCACCTCCAACTGCTGGGGCCAACGTCCTGACTTTC TRBJ2-6 . . TRBV18
CASSLRQGLGELFF TGTGCCAGCTCACTCAGACAGGGACTCGGGGAGCTGTTTTTT TRBJ2-2 . . TRBV18
CSVAEIDQPQHF TGCAGCGTGGCAGAAATCGATCAGCCCCAGCATTTT TRBJ1-5 . . TRBV29-1
CASRAKDSPGNTIYF TGTGCCAGCAGGGCTAAGGACAGTCCCGGAAACACCATATATTTT TRBJ1-3 . . TRBV6-1
CASSGGHPSSGNTIYF TGTGCCAGCAGTGGGGGACACCCAAGCTCTGGAAACACCATATATTTT TRBJ1-3 . . TRBV6-1
CASSIDLSTGVQPQHF TGTGCCAGTAGTATAGATCTATCTACGGGGGTACAGCCCCAGCATTTT TRBJ1-5 . . TRBV19
CAYRQELQETQYF TGTGCCTATAGACAGGAGCTCCAAGAGACCCAGTACTTC TRBJ2-5 . . TRBV10-3
CASSLLAGGLNEQFF TGTGCCAGCAGCTTGCTAGCGGGGGGACTCAATGAGCAGTTCTTC TRBJ2-1 TRBD2 . TRBV11-3
CASRRDSGNTIYF TGTGCCAGCAGACGGGACAGCGGAAACACCATATATTTT TRBJ1-3 TRBD1 . TRBV9
CASRGYGYNEQFF TGCGCCAGCCGGGGGTACGGCTACAATGAGCAGTTCTTC TRBJ2-1 . . TRBV5-1
CASSSRTGGMTDTQYF TGTGCCAGCAGCTCGAGGACAGGGGGCATGACAGATACGCAGTATTTT TRBJ2-3 TRBD1 . TRBV7-2
CASSQDGTGDFYGYTF TGCGCCAGCAGCCAAGACGGGACAGGAGATTTCTATGGCTACACCTTC TRBJ1-2 TRBD1 . TRBV4-1
CASSPYREGNQPQHF TGCGCCAGCAGCCCCTACCGGGAGGGCAATCAGCCCCAGCATTTT TRBJ1-5 . . TRBV4-1
CASSSTSVQRNYGYTF TGTGCCAGCAGCTCCACATCGGTCCAGAGGAACTATGGCTACACCTTC TRBJ1-2 . . TRBV11-1
CASSKGQSRGNEQFF TGCGCCAGCAGCAAGGGACAGAGTCGAGGGAATGAGCAGTTCTTC TRBJ2-1 TRBD1 . TRBV5-1
CASSLGAQGTEAFF TGCGCCAGCAGCCTGGGGGCACAGGGGACTGAAGCTTTCTTT TRBJ1-1 TRBD1 . TRBV5-1
CASSVGLNAAKLFF TGTGCCAGCAGCGTAGGGCTTAATGCGGCAAAACTGTTTTTT TRBJ1-4 . . TRBV9
CASSYTGVEQYF TGTGCCAGCAGCTACACAGGGGTCGAGCAGTACTTC TRBJ2-7 TRBD1 . TRBV27
CASSEKSGGDPGELFF TGTGCCAGCAGTGAAAAGAGCGGGGGGGATCCCGGGGAGCTGTTTTTT TRBJ2-2 TRBD2 many TRBV6-1
CASSLGGADGYTF TGCGCCAGCAGCTTGGGTGGAGCGGACGGCTACACCTTC TRBJ1-2 . once TRBV5-1
CASSSRSTGELFF TGTGCCAGCAGTTCGAGGTCTACCGGGGAGCTGTTTTTT TRBJ2-2 . once TRBV27
CASSYNRMNTEAFF TGCGCCAGCAGCTACAACCGCATGAACACTGAAGCTTTCTTT TRBJ1-1 . . TRBV5-1
CASSLVPVAGGPSTDTQYF TGTGCCAGCAGCTTGGTACCGGTAGCGGGGGGCCCTAGCACAGATACGCAGTATTTT TRBJ2-3 TRBD2 . TRBV5-4
CASSQEKGGVSRRETQYF TGCGCCAGCAGCCAAGAGAAAGGGGGGGTTTCAAGAAGAGAGACCCAGTACTTC TRBJ2-5 . few TRBV4-1
CASSLYRVTEAFF TGTGCCAGCAGTTTATACAGGGTAACTGAAGCTTTCTTT TRBJ1-1 . once TRBV27
CASSLYGTGLNSPLHF TGTGCCAGCAGCTTGTACGGGACAGGGCTAAATTCACCCCTCCACTTT TRBJ1-6 TRBD1 . TRBV5-6
CASSQVTRNSYNEQFF TGCGCCAGCAGCCAAGTGACACGTAACTCCTACAATGAGCAGTTCTTC TRBJ2-1 . . TRBV4-1
CASSLWYRNKNTEAFF TGTGCCAGCAGCTTATGGTACAGGAATAAGAACACTGAAGCTTTCTTT TRBJ1-1 . . TRBV11-2